This TCR beta chain stems from a study of cytomegalovirus exposure and HLA in healthy donors (dated by TCRdb to about 2017). About the investigation overall: An earlier analysis of 587 of the donors reported about 250 Gb of sequence data and roughly 110 million unique TCR beta sequences from some 180 million T cells. A later genetic analysis took genome-wide SNP genotypes for about 55% of the 666 donors and used that subset as a discovery cohort. The number of typed donors differed by locus: about 620-630 for A, B, C, DRB1 and DQB1; 500 to 550 for DQA1; around 580 for DPA1; and 450 to 480 for DPB1. Roughly 290 gigabases of sequencing data and around 85 million unique TCR sequences made up an early release that covered several hundred HLA-typed donors. Among over 350 genotyped donors of the cohort, an average of roughly 240,000 unique TCR beta nucleotide sequences were sequenced per donor, around a sixth of them non-productive. Rather than drawing on any new phenotypic data, the later analysis identified candidate immune exposures from TCR beta sequences and the way those sequences occurred across donors. To predict cytomegalovirus infection status, the study combined high-throughput TCR immunosequencing, statistical association of individual TCRs with disease status, and machine learning. The study profiled the T cell repertoires of 500 to 800 subjects by immunosequencing and related them to cytomegalovirus serostatus. Along with the approximately 700-subject first cohort, a separate validation cohort of around 120 different subjects was used. The genetic ancestry cluster associated with self-reported Caucasian donors included approximately 85% of the 350 to 500 genotyped donors. Every repertoire in the discovery cohort had been generated on one and the same sequencing platform. In an earlier analysis of a few hundred of the donors, high-throughput TCR beta sequencing was used to judge whether each TCR beta V gene segment behaved as functional or pseudogenic. Donor age, sex, ethnicity and CMV serostatus were collected together with the repertoire data. Both class I and class II loci were covered by HLA typing, at four-digit resolution. Four to six DR-DQ haplotypes were handled as single units for association and clustering because linkage in the cohort was strong. In a later analysis, previously published TCR beta repertoires from 670 or so donors were re-analyzed and high-resolution HLA genotyping was added so that TCR occurrence patterns could be studied. The aim of the study was to test whether cataloging public T cell receptors could identify signatures of past pathogen exposure. Points the paper makes about the study in general: A later analysis reported that several top co-occurrence clusters appeared linked to parvovirus B19, influenza, CMV and Epstein-Barr virus. In the study, approximately 160 TCR beta chains were listed as associated with cytomegalovirus. Compared with the approximately 700-donor mean, donors in an Asian-associated ancestry cluster had fewer N-insertions in productive TCRs, according to a later genetic analysis. In an earlier analysis of 587 of the donors, most TCR beta V segments were observed in productive rearrangements about 90% or about 30% of the time, broadly matching IMGT annotations. A further reported finding was that TCR beta sequences accurately predicted the HLA-A and HLA-B alleles for most subjects in the first cohort. Most TCR sequences were seen in very few donors, while some public TCRs were found in many individuals. Because the 87-base-pair reads could not distinguish some IMGT-functional V segments, including TRBV6-2 and TRBV6-3, those segments were excluded. This cohort had only TCR beta chains sequenced, and the lack of alpha or paired-chain data limited which features could be detected. A group of highly shared sequence variants was considered likely to be a technical artifact of the sequencing pipeline. According to the authors, the approach could potentially be generalized to other disease states and immunological phenotypes. Because counts were too low, seventeen rarely observed V segments, including chromosome 9 orphons, were excluded from the earlier analysis of some 540 of the donors. Correlated functional status among segregating V segments might be attributable to linkage disequilibrium, but an unknown experimental factor could not be ruled out. V-gene and J-gene trimming of TCR beta chains was associated with a missense DCLRE1C variant in a later genetic analysis, and the association was replicated in an independent cohort. A later analysis found that TCR association rates varied across HLA loci, with DRB1 alleles showing the most associated TCRs and HLA-C alleles the fewest. When HLA alleles, especially DR and DQ, strongly co-occurred, TCR associations were difficult to assign to individual alleles. Roughly uniform sequencing depth across donors was assumed in presence/absence analyses, although this assumption may not hold. Immune exposure information for the cohort was limited to CMV serostatus. In vitro tests confirmed that a few of the cytomegalovirus-associated TCR beta chains recognize cytomegalovirus antigens. A later analysis associated about 17,000 TCR beta sequences with specific HLA alleles at a false discovery rate of 0.05. Because HLA typing was unavailable for some donors at each locus, only the typed subset was used in association tests. Cytomegalovirus status was reported to be diagnosed by the classifier with high specificity and sensitivity in both the original and validation cohorts. Most CMV-associated TCR beta chains appeared to be HLA-restricted in a later analysis, and the HLA associations seemed to be driven largely by CMV exposure. A later analysis found that HLA-associated TCR beta chains were more clonally expanded and had lower generation probabilities than equally common non-associated chains.

CDR1 and CDR2, looked up from the germline V gene (reference sequence), are LNHDA and SQIVND. From the cysteine through the phenylalanine, the CDR3 covers 17 amino acids. The CDR3 DNA has 51 bases and is translated from base 1. To prepare the library, the immunoSEQ multiplex PCR assay was applied. For the multiplex PCR, a mixture combining 60 forward primers for TCR Vbeta segments and 13 reverse primers for TCR Jbeta segments was used. A multiplex PCR assay on genomic DNA amplified the CDR3 region of rearranged TCR beta genes. Amplified TCR beta libraries were sequenced as 87-base-pair reads on the Illumina HiSeq System. The authors' pipeline ran thus. A later analysis tallied approximately 87 million unique TCR beta chains across the 666 repertoires, and about 12 million of those chains were shared by two or more donors. Raw reads were error-corrected and collapsed into unique sequences by a nearest-neighbor algorithm in which closely related sequences were merged to remove PCR and sequencing errors. Alignment of CDR3 sequences to IMGT reference sequences was used to assign V, D and J gene segments. For a sequence to be retained, at least a six-nucleotide match to both a V gene segment and a J gene segment was required. Rearrangements were classified as productive when the CDR3 lacked stop codons and remained in frame with V and J, and all other rearrangements were classified as non-productive. Following IMGT convention, CDR3 was defined as the stretch from the second conserved V-encoded cysteine up to the conserved J-encoded phenylalanine. Sequences without an unambiguous match to a single V gene segment were excluded from the earlier analysis of over 500 of the donors. In an earlier analysis of a few hundred of the donors, V segments were called functional above 56.7% productive rearrangements and were called segregating when the between-donor standard deviation exceeded 5%. To diagnose cytomegalovirus status from the catalog of TCR beta chain sequences, a statistical classification framework was built. V and J gene assignment, in a later analysis, came from comparing TCR nucleotide sequences with IMGT/GENE-DB human TR gene sequences. In a later analysis, CDR3 sequences and most-parsimonious VDJ recombination scenarios were assigned using the TCRdist pipeline. A later analysis defined each TCR beta chain by its CDR3 amino acid sequence plus V-gene family, and excluded reads lacking a unique V-gene family. As a way to deal with suspected cross-contamination and a sequencing artifact, a later analysis dropped 500 to 700 nucleotide sequences that were highly shared and had low generation probability. A later analysis calculated a clonal expansion index for each public chain from normalized within-repertoire ranks of inferred template counts. In a later analysis, generation probabilities were computed using a VDJ recombination model fitted to out-of-frame rearrangements, and the results were checked against IGoR. A later analysis scored TCR-TCR, TCR-HLA and TCR-CMV co-occurrence with hypergeometric tests, applying a repertoire-size bias correction to TCR pairs. In a later analysis, false discovery rates were estimated by permuting HLA or CMV assignments 20 times. A later analysis grouped co-occurring TCRs with DBSCAN, adding TCRdist sequence similarity when clustering within HLA-allele-positive subsets. Co-occurrence clustering excluded repertoires with fewer than 30,000 or more than 120,000 public chains, plus five with anomalous nucleotide sharing. The immuneACCESS repertoire file appears here via TCRdb, limited to in-frame rearrangements. These files lack a portion of the clones; in checked studies, under half of the deficit traces to unresolved V genes, and the cause of the others is not known. V, J and clone size derive from that table, while D and trimming were established from the DNA sequence. For this sample there are under 150,000 clones; roughly 69% appear just once. Approximately 2.6% of the sample rests with the top ten.

The cohort was made up of 666 healthy bone marrow donors. At the time of sampling, every cohort member was nominally healthy, though immune exposures that went unrecorded were likely present. Of the 650 to 700 cohort members, fewer than 300 had positive CMV serostatus and 352 had negative CMV serostatus, and CMV serostatus was not recorded for the donor. Every donor gave a peripheral blood sample, and the peripheral blood mononuclear cells from that sample were used for TCR beta sequencing. The Qiagen DNeasy Blood Extraction Kit was used to extract genomic DNA from the blood cell samples. The count of this clone is one. Its specific antigen is unknown. Compared with germline, one end of the junction differs, possibly owing to a read error.

This receptor was obtained from a human donor in good health. The chain employs TRBV19 and TRBJ2-7, with TRBD1 as a weak D call on 5 bases. Sequencing input: PBMCs. CDR3 sequence: CASSIAFVAEGVYEQCF. The DNA sequence is TGTGCCAGTAGTATAGCCTTCGTGGCTGAAGGGGTCTACGAGCAGTGCTTC. With the rest looked up from the reference TRBV19 and TRBJ2-7 genes rather than sequenced, the full variable domain is DGGITQSPKYLFRKEGQNVTLSCEQNLNHDAMYWYRQDPGQGLRLIYYSQIVNDFQKGDIAEGYSVSREKKESFPLTVTSAQKNPTAFYLCASSIAFVAEGVYEQCFGPGTRLTVT.